This section outlines one T cell receptor (beta chain) sequence together with its context. Antigen unknown. The CDR3 totals 14 residues. Germline loops: CDR1 LNHDA, CDR2 SQIVND (reference sequence). The V gene lost 5 bases and the J gene lost 8 bases, with 15 bases spanning the gap. The data were obtained in a study of T cell responses to AZD1222 COVID-19 vaccine. Broader study findings: Seropositive AZD1222 recipients at baseline numbered only 5 or 6. Every sample of the repertoires postdated the peak T cell response. Nearly half of spike-specific TCRs reportedly target unmutated variant regions.

Some clones are missing from TCRdb's copy, which holds only in-frame ones; the method was immunoSEQ multiplex PCR. The table has about 110,000 clones, about 93% seen once. The TCR sequence derives from an adult who received the AZD1222 COVID-19 vaccine. This chain uses TRBV19 with TRBJ1-4; D unresolved. The sequencing used peripheral blood, collected 28 days after the second AZD1222 dose. The CDR3 DNA reads TGTGCCAGTAGTGTTGGTTCTAACGGGGAAAAACTGTTTTTT. Translation: CASSVGSNGEKLFF.